One sample yielded the 25 T cell receptor beta chains listed below, sequenced in a study of blood T cells in healthy people across ages. Combining a sample-barcoded 5' primer with a J-beta primer mix, a second PCR ran for about 6 to 12 cycles. MiXCR, run by TCRdb on the 5' RACE reads, gives a single entry per CDR3 protein. The sample holds around 990,000 distinct CDR3 sequences; more than 30% are singletons and the top ten take about an eighth. The sample comprised blood. All receptors come from a man younger than 30 in good health.

This clonotype was seen a few times. The genes are TRBV6-6 and TRBJ1-2; D gene uncertain. Trimming removed 0 bases from V and 8 bases from J, with 16 bases in between. Germline V gene data show CDR1 as MNHNY and CDR2 as SVGAGI (reference sequence). The CDR3 is 15 residues long. The CDR3: CASSYSSGALSGYTF. The CDR3 DNA reads as TGTGCCAGCAGTTACTCGAGCGGAGCTCTAAGCGGCTACACCTTC.

The chain is built from TRBV28 and TRBJ2-1; the D gene is possibly TRBD2 (5 bases). Germline CDR1 is MDHEN and CDR2 is SYDVKM. This CDR3 has 17 amino acids. V was shortened by 4 bases and J by 6 bases, with 22 bases between the two germline ends. CDR3 coding DNA: TGTGCCAGCAGTTCATTGGGGAAGGCCGCGACTATCAATGAGCAGTTCTTC. It encodes CASSSLGKAATINEQFF.

V usage is TRBV5-1 and J usage is TRBJ2-5, with D possibly being TRBD2 (5 bases). V was shortened by 1 base and J by 2 bases, with 12 bases between the two germline ends. CDR3 length: 15 amino acids. Per the germline V gene, CDR1 is SGHRS and CDR2 is YFSETQ. The CDR3 spells CASSLRRANQETQYF. CDR3 bases: TGCGCCAGCAGCTTGCGGCGGGCTAATCAAGAGACCCAGTACTTC.

The chain joins TRBV6-6 to TRBJ1-4; D not certain. Germline assignment: CDR1 MNHNY and CDR2 SVGAGI (reference sequence). Trimming stripped 7 bases from V and 7 bases from J, with 7 bases between. The CDR3 is 11 amino acids. The CDR3 nucleotides are TGTGCCAGCAACCGCGCTGAAAAACTGTTTTTT. This encodes CASNRAEKLFF.

This clonotype came up a few times. The rearrangement joins TRBV5-1 to TRBJ2-5; weak D call: TRBD1 (6 bases). The CDR3 has 15 amino acids. Germline V gene sequence: CDR1 SGHRS, CDR2 YFSETQ. The V and J ends lost 3 bases and 1 base respectively, with 13 bases between them. The CDR3 DNA is TGCGCCAGCAGCTCCCAGGACAGCCCCCAAGAGACCCAGTACTTC. Protein product: CASSSQDSPQETQYF.

The gene calls are TRBV30 and TRBJ2-1; 8 bases align to TRBD1. This CDR3 contains 13 residues. V shed 0 bases, J shed 6 bases, and the junction held 1 base outside the gene matches. Germline lookup yields CDR1 GTSNPN and CDR2 SVGIG (reference sequence). This chain's CDR3 is CAWSVDRGNEQFF. CDR3 coding DNA: TGTGCCTGGAGTGTTGACAGGGGCAATGAGCAGTTCTTC.

The V call is TRBV10-3, the J call TRBJ2-7, with 9 bases lining up with TRBD1. The DNA end lines up better with TRBJ2-5; the J call may be wrong. The CDR3 sequence is 15 residues long. The germline V gene has CDR1 ENHRY and CDR2 SYGVKD. For the CDR3, the DNA is TGTGCCATCAGTGATTTACAGGGGGCGCAGGGGACCCAGTACTTC. Translating gives CAISDLQGAQGTQYF.

The chain combines TRBV12-3 or TRBV12-4 with TRBJ1-2; D is unclear. The CDR3 is made up of 12 amino acids. V was shortened by 4 bases and J by 8 bases, with 11 bases between the two germline ends. The CDR3, as DNA: TGTGCCAGCAGTTCGTCAAGGAGCGGCTACACCTTC. The encoded protein is CASSSSRSGYTF.

This clonotype was detected once. V and J are TRBV9 and TRBJ2-3; TRBD2 matches 7 bases. Trimming cost V 0 bases and J 7 bases; bases outside gene matches: 8. The CDR3 consists of 15 residues. CDR1 SGDLS and CDR2 YYNGEE come from the germline V gene. The CDR3 region is CASSVEGRDGYTQYF. In DNA form, the CDR3 reads TGTGCCAGCAGCGTAGAGGGGAGGGATGGCTATACGCAGTATTTT.

V and J are TRBV11-2 and TRBJ2-1; 15 bases match TRBD2. This CDR3 contains 16 residues. V was clipped by 3 bases and J by 8 bases; unmatched bases: 5. Germline CDR1 and CDR2: SGHAT and FQNNGV. The CDR3 sequence is CASSFGLAGGPDEQFF. CDR3 bases: TGTGCCAGCAGCTTTGGACTAGCGGGGGGGCCGGATGAGCAGTTCTTC.

The gene calls are TRBV7-2 and TRBJ1-6; D possibly corresponds to TRBD1 (5 bases). V gave up 5 bases and J gave up 9 bases, with 20 bases separating them. Germline lookup yields CDR1 SGHTA and CDR2 FQGNSA. The CDR3 extends over 16 amino acids. As DNA, the CDR3 is TGTGCCAGCAGCGCCTTGGGGCTGGCGAATGGTTCACCCCTCCACTTT. It yields the protein CASSALGLANGSPLHF.

There are a few counts of this clonotype. The chain is built from TRBV4-3 and TRBJ2-1; D is unresolved. Trimming stripped 1 base from V and 7 bases from J, with 8 bases between. CDR1 and CDR2 (germline): LGHNA, YSLEER. The CDR3 has 13 amino acids. The CDR3 here is CASSQVRSNEQFF. For the CDR3, the DNA is TGCGCCAGCAGCCAAGTCAGGAGTAATGAGCAGTTCTTC.

This clonotype was seen only a few times. The chain uses TRBV20-1 and TRBJ1-4, with 11 positions matching TRBD1. Germline V lookup: CDR1 DFQATT, CDR2 SNEGSKA (reference sequence). The CDR3 runs 17 residues. V lost 3 bases and J lost 3; bases outside the gene matches: 9. CDR3 loop: CSARSGTGGTANEKLFF. CDR3 in DNA: TGCAGTGCTAGGTCCGGGACAGGGGGGACGGCTAATGAAAAACTGTTTTTT.

The chain links TRBV6-1 to TRBJ1-1; no reliable D call. CDR1 and CDR2 from the germline V gene are MNHNS and SASEGT. The germline V and J ends were trimmed by 4 bases and 11 bases, with 14 bases remaining between them. The CDR3 has 12 residues. The CDR3 DNA follows: TGTGCCAGCAGTGGGGAAGGGCCTTCGGCTTTCTTT. This encodes CASSGEGPSAFF.

In regard to this clonotype: A much bigger clone sits one base away, suggesting this may be a read error. This chain uses TRBV19 with TRBJ2-4, with 9 bases identical to TRBD1. Gene TRBJ2-7 matches the end of the DNA better, so the J call may be wrong. The CDR3 consists of 13 residues. CDR1 and CDR2 (germline): LNHDA, SQIVND (reference sequence). The CDR3 sequence: CVSSKGQGYEQYF. CDR3 DNA: TGTGTCAGTAGTAAGGGACAGGGCTACGAGCAGTACTTC.

The chain joins TRBV27 to TRBJ2-4; no clear D gene. The CDR3 covers 14 residues. V lost 7 bases to trimming and J lost 13 bases, with 23 bases between them. In germline, CDR1 is MNHEY, CDR2 SMNVEV (reference sequence). Written as DNA, the CDR3 is TGTGCCAGCATCGATAAGTGGGCAGACAATGAGCAGTACTTC. It is translated as CASIDKWADNEQYF.

This clonotype was counted at least ten times. The chain employs TRBV12-3 or TRBV12-4 and TRBJ1-5; D unclear. Trimming stripped 6 bases from V and 4 bases from J, with 4 bases between. The CDR3 is made up of 11 amino acids. The DNA of the CDR3 is TGTGCCAGCAGCACAAATCAGCCCCAGCATTTT. It yields the protein CASSTNQPQHF.

This clonotype was picked up a small number of times. Sequence at one end of the junction differs from germline and may be a read error. In DNA, the CDR3 is TGTGCCTGCAGCGTAGACTCCTACGAGCAGTACTTC. This encodes CACSVDSYEQYF. The chain is built from TRBV9 and TRBJ2-7; D gene unclear. CDR3 length: 12 residues. CDR1 SGDLS and CDR2 YYNGEE come from the germline V gene.

This clonotype was recorded many times. The chain combines TRBV29-1 with TRBJ2-1; D gene ambiguous. V gave up 4 bases and J gave up 2 bases, with 12 bases separating them. CDR1 is SQVTM and CDR2 is ANQGSEA in the germline V gene. The CDR3 loop spans 14 amino acids. CDR3 DNA sequence: TGCAGCGTTGCCCAGGCTTGGACCTACAATGAGCAGTTCTTC. This codes for CSVAQAWTYNEQFF.

The chain is built from TRBV7-3 and TRBJ2-1; possible D gene TRBD2, 5 bases. Trimming left V 4 bases short and J 4 bases short, with 17 bases between. CDR3 size: 16 residues. Germline V gene sequence: CDR1 SGHTA, CDR2 FQGTGA. The CDR3 DNA reads TGTGCCAGCAGCTCCTCGGGCGGGCCGATTTACAATGAGCAGTTCTTC. It specifies CASSSSGGPIYNEQFF.

The sample holds a few counts of this clonotype. V usage is TRBV20-1 and J usage is TRBJ1-2; D not resolved. There are 15 residues in the CDR3. Germline V gene data show CDR1 as DFQATT and CDR2 as SNEGSKA (reference sequence). With 3 bases removed from V and 1 base from J, the gap between germline ends came to 15 bases. The CDR3 reads CSASGLGSGNYGYTF. The CDR3 DNA is TGCAGTGCTAGTGGTTTGGGAAGCGGTAACTATGGCTACACCTTC.

This clonotype has ten or more counts. The chain joins TRBV7-2 to TRBJ2-7; D might be TRBD2 (6 bases). Germline V gene lookup returns CDR1 SGHTA and CDR2 FQGNSA. The CDR3 covers 14 residues. V lost 3 bases to trimming and J lost 3 bases, with 12 bases between them. CDR3 DNA sequence: TGTGCCAGCAGCTTGGTCGGGGGAGACTACGAGCAGTACTTC. It yields the protein CASSLVGGDYEQYF.

V gene TRBV29-1 combines with J gene TRBJ2-1, with TRBD1 matching 9 bases. Per germline, CDR1 SQVTM and CDR2 ANQGSEA. The V and J ends lost 6 bases and 4 bases, in that order; junction bases with no gene match: 10. This CDR3 has 15 residues. In DNA form, the CDR3 reads TGCAGCGTGCCCGCCGGGACAGGGTCTTACAATGAGCAGTTCTTC. This sequence encodes CSVPAGTGSYNEQFF.

To note about this clonotype: This may be a read error, as it is one base from a much larger clone. V usage is TRBV5-1 and J usage is TRBJ2-5; the D gene could be TRBD1 or TRBD2 (5 bases each). The DNA end lines up better with TRBJ2-7; the J call may be wrong. Germline V gives CDR1 SGHRS, CDR2 YFSETQ. CDR3 length equals 12 residues. The CDR3: CASRDPNYEQYF. For the CDR3, the DNA is TGCGCCAGCCGGGACCCCAACTACGAGCAGTACTTC.

The gene calls are TRBV29-1 and TRBJ1-5, with a weak D call TRBD1 (5 bases). V lost 8 bases and J 0 bases, leaving 17 bases between the germline ends. There are 15 residues in the CDR3. Germline values: CDR1 SQVTM, CDR2 ANQGSEA. The CDR3 loop reads CSPPKQEISNQPQHF. Here the CDR3 DNA reads TGCAGCCCACCAAAACAGGAGATTAGCAATCAGCCCCAGCATTTT.